Listed below are T cell receptor beta chains from one sample, sequenced in a study of blood T cell repertoires in COVID-19. Profiled with immunoSEQ multiplex PCR; TCRdb holds only in-frame clones, not every one. This table holds roughly 30,000 clones, around 80% found once. Sequenced sample: peripheral blood. Every receptor here comes from a human donor in a cohort sampled during active COVID-19. Each CDR3 is given with its conserved first and last residue. Fields, in order: J gene, V gene, CDR3 protein.

TRBJ1-1 | TRBV20-1 | CSAGGQGSTEAFF
TRBJ1-3 | TRBV4-1 | CASSQGGAGNTIYF
TRBJ2-3 | TRBV5-4 | CASSDAAGQGMDTQYF
TRBJ1-5 | TRBV10-3 | CAISESEQPNQPQHF
TRBJ2-5 | TRBV19 | CASSTGDGTQYF
TRBJ1-1 | TRBV14 | CASSFGMNTEAFF
TRBJ1-2 | TRBV30 | CAWSRGREDGYTF
TRBJ2-4 | TRBV7-9 | CASSWTAKDIQYF
TRBJ1-5 | TRBV19 | CASSELQGGQPQHF
TRBJ1-6 | TRBV2 | CASEAQPPSPLHF
TRBJ2-1 | TRBV10-3 | CAINGGYNEQFF
TRBJ2-1 | TRBV27 | CASSRPQGTHEQFF
TRBJ1-1 | TRBV6-2/TRBV6-3 | CASSHKGREWVF
TRBJ2-1 | TRBV27 | CASREGGGTYNEQFF
TRBJ2-3 | TRBV3-1/TRBV3-2 | CASSLRTSGGTTDTQYF
TRBJ2-2 | TRBV6-2/TRBV6-3 | CASSYSGGSTGELFF
TRBJ1-1 | TRBV10-1 | CASSSGGTEAFF
TRBJ2-1 | TRBV6-6 | CASSPGGPGSEQFF
TRBJ2-2 | TRBV6-4 | CASRKQGHTGELFF
TRBJ1-6 | TRBV3-1/TRBV3-2 | CASSHKKGFIISPLHF
TRBJ2-3 | TRBV14 | CASRDTMNTDTQYF
TRBJ1-5 | TRBV6-2/TRBV6-3 | CASSYSRGIGNQPQHF
TRBJ2-7 | TRBV27 | CASSLSGGGYEQYF
TRBJ2-1 | TRBV18 | CASSPTGNNEQFF
TRBJ2-5 | TRBV6-2/TRBV6-3 | CASSGSWTASETQYF
TRBJ1-1 | TRBV11-2 | CASSSGLKTEAFF
TRBJ2-7 | TRBV27 | CASSFYPQGDEQYF
TRBJ1-2 | TRBV29-1 | CSVEDRELRGYTF
TRBJ1-2 | TRBV6-5 | CASSYSFQAPNYGYTF